This T cell receptor beta chain originates from a study of blood T cell repertoires in COVID-19. Whole-study context: PBMCs, B-cell-depleted T cells, or T cells were the source of the cDNA or gDNA that made up the material.

Sequenced by immunoSEQ multiplex PCR; TCRdb stores in-frame clones only, minus some. The top ten hold about 12% of the sample, which has about 100,000 clones, around four fifths seen once. V was pared by 4 bases and J by 14 bases, with 5 bases of the junction left unmatched. Germline V gene sequence: CDR1 SEHNR, CDR2 FQNEAQ (reference sequence). The CDR3 contains 11 residues. The source material was peripheral blood. The rearrangement links TRBV7-9 to TRBJ2-5; the match to TRBD1 covers 9 bases. This sequence was found in a woman in her 70s with acute or convalescent COVID-19. The CDR3 reads CASSSGTGLYF. The CDR3 coding sequence is TGTGCCAGCAGCTCTGGGACAGGGTTATACTTC.